This TCR beta chain was observed in a study of cytomegalovirus exposure and HLA in healthy donors. Study-wide context: Samples from HLA-typed donors yielded about 85 million unique TCRs in an early data release. Out of 350 to 400 genotyped donors, less than 85% belonged to the Caucasian-associated ancestry cluster. Overall study findings and caveats: Later on, a genetic analysis was performed. It linked a missense variant in DCLRE1C with V- and J-gene trimming of TCR beta. Later analysis indicated greater clonal expansion among HLA-associated TCR beta chains than among equally common other chains.

A multiplex PCR was run with 60 Vbeta primers and 13 Jbeta primers. The assay was immunoSEQ multiplex PCR, and TCRdb's table has in-frame clones only and misses some. The table lists under 200,000 clones, 70% to 80% of them singletons. The sample holds one count of this clone. The antigen is undetermined. Germline trimming cut 5 bases from V and 2 bases from J; bases unmatched to any gene: 5. The CDR3 loop spans 14 amino acids. From germline, CDR1 is LNHDA and CDR2 SQIVND (reference sequence). The chain recombines TRBV19 with TRBJ1-1; 7 bases line up with TRBD1. This TCR came from a middle-aged woman in good health and CMV-seronegative. The sample consisted of PBMCs. In DNA form, the CDR3 reads TGTGCCAGTAGTTTGACAGGGACAAACACTGAAGCTTTCTTT. This codes for CASSLTGTNTEAFF.